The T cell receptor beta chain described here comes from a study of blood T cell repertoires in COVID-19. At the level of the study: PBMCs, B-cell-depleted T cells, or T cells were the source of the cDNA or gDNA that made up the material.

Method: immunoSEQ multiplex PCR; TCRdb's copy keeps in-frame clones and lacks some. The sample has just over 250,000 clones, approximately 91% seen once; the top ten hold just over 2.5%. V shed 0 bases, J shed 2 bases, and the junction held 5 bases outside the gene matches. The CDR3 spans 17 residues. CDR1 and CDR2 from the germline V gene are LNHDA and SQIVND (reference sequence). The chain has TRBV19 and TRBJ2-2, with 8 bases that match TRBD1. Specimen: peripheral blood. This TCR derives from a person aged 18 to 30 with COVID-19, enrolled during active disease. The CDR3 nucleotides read TGTGCCAGTAGTATAGAGGGACAGGTCTTTAACACCGGGGAGCTGTTTTTT. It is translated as CASSIEGQVFNTGELFF. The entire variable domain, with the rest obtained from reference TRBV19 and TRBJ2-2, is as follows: DGGITQSPKYLFRKEGQNVTLSCEQNLNHDAMYWYRQDPGQGLRLIYYSQIVNDFQKGDIAEGYSVSREKKESFPLTVTSAQKNPTAFYLCASSIEGQVFNTGELFFGEGSRLTVL.